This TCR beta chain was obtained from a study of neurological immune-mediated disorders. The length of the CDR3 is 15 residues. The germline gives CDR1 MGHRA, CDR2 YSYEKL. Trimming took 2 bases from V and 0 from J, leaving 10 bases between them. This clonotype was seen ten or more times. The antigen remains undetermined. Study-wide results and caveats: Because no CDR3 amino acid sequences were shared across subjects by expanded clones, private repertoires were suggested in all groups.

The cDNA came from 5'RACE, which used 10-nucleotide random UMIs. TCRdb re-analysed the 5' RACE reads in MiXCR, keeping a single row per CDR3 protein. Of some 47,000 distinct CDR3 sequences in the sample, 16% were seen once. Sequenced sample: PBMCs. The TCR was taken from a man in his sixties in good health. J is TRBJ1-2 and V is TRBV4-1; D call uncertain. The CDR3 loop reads CASSQSGSTNYGYTF. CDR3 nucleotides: TGCGCCAGCAGCCAATCAGGTTCCACTAACTATGGCTACACCTTC.